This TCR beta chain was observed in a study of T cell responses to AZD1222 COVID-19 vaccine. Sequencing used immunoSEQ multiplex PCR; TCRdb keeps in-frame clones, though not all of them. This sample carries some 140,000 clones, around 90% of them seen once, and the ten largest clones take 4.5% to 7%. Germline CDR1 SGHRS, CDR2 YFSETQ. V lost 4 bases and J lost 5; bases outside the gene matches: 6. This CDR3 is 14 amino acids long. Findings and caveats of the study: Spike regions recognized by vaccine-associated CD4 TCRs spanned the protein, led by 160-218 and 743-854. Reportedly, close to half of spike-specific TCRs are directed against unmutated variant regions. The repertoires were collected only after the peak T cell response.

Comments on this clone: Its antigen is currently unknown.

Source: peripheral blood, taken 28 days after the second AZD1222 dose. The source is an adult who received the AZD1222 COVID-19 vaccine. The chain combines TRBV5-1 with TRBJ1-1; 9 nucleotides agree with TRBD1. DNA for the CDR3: TGCGCCAGCAGCACGACAGGGGGTGGAACTGAAGCTTTCTTT. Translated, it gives CASSTTGGGTEAFF.